This TCR beta chain was documented in a study of OX40 agonist ivuxolimab in advanced cancers. On the study more broadly: Earlier treatment with anti-PD-1, anti-PD-L1 or anti-CTLA-4 was permitted, and around 36% had received some. General observations from the study: Also showing low normalized T-cell clonal expansion were some of the nonresponders.

Systemic immunosuppression or autoimmune disease history was grounds to exclude patients. A note on this clone: What it recognizes is unknown.

Some clones are missing from TCRdb's copy, which holds only in-frame ones; the method was immunoSEQ multiplex PCR. The repertoire holds over 20,000 clones, with approximately 80% as singletons. CDR3 length: 15 amino acids. With 1 base clipped from V and 5 bases from J, the junction kept 6 bases outside the gene matches. CDR1 SSHAT and CDR2 FNYEAQ come from the germline V gene (reference sequence). The TCR was taken from an adult with an advanced solid tumor such as melanoma, head and neck, liver or kidney cancer. The chain joins TRBV7-7 to TRBJ2-5, with 8 bases aligning to TRBD2. The sample consisted of CD4+ or CD8+ T cells sorted from blood, taken in a trial of the OX40 agonist ivuxolimab. DNA of the CDR3: TGTGCCAGCAGCTTAGTTCCGGGGGGGCCGGAGACCCAGTACTTC. This translates into CASSLVPGGPETQYF.